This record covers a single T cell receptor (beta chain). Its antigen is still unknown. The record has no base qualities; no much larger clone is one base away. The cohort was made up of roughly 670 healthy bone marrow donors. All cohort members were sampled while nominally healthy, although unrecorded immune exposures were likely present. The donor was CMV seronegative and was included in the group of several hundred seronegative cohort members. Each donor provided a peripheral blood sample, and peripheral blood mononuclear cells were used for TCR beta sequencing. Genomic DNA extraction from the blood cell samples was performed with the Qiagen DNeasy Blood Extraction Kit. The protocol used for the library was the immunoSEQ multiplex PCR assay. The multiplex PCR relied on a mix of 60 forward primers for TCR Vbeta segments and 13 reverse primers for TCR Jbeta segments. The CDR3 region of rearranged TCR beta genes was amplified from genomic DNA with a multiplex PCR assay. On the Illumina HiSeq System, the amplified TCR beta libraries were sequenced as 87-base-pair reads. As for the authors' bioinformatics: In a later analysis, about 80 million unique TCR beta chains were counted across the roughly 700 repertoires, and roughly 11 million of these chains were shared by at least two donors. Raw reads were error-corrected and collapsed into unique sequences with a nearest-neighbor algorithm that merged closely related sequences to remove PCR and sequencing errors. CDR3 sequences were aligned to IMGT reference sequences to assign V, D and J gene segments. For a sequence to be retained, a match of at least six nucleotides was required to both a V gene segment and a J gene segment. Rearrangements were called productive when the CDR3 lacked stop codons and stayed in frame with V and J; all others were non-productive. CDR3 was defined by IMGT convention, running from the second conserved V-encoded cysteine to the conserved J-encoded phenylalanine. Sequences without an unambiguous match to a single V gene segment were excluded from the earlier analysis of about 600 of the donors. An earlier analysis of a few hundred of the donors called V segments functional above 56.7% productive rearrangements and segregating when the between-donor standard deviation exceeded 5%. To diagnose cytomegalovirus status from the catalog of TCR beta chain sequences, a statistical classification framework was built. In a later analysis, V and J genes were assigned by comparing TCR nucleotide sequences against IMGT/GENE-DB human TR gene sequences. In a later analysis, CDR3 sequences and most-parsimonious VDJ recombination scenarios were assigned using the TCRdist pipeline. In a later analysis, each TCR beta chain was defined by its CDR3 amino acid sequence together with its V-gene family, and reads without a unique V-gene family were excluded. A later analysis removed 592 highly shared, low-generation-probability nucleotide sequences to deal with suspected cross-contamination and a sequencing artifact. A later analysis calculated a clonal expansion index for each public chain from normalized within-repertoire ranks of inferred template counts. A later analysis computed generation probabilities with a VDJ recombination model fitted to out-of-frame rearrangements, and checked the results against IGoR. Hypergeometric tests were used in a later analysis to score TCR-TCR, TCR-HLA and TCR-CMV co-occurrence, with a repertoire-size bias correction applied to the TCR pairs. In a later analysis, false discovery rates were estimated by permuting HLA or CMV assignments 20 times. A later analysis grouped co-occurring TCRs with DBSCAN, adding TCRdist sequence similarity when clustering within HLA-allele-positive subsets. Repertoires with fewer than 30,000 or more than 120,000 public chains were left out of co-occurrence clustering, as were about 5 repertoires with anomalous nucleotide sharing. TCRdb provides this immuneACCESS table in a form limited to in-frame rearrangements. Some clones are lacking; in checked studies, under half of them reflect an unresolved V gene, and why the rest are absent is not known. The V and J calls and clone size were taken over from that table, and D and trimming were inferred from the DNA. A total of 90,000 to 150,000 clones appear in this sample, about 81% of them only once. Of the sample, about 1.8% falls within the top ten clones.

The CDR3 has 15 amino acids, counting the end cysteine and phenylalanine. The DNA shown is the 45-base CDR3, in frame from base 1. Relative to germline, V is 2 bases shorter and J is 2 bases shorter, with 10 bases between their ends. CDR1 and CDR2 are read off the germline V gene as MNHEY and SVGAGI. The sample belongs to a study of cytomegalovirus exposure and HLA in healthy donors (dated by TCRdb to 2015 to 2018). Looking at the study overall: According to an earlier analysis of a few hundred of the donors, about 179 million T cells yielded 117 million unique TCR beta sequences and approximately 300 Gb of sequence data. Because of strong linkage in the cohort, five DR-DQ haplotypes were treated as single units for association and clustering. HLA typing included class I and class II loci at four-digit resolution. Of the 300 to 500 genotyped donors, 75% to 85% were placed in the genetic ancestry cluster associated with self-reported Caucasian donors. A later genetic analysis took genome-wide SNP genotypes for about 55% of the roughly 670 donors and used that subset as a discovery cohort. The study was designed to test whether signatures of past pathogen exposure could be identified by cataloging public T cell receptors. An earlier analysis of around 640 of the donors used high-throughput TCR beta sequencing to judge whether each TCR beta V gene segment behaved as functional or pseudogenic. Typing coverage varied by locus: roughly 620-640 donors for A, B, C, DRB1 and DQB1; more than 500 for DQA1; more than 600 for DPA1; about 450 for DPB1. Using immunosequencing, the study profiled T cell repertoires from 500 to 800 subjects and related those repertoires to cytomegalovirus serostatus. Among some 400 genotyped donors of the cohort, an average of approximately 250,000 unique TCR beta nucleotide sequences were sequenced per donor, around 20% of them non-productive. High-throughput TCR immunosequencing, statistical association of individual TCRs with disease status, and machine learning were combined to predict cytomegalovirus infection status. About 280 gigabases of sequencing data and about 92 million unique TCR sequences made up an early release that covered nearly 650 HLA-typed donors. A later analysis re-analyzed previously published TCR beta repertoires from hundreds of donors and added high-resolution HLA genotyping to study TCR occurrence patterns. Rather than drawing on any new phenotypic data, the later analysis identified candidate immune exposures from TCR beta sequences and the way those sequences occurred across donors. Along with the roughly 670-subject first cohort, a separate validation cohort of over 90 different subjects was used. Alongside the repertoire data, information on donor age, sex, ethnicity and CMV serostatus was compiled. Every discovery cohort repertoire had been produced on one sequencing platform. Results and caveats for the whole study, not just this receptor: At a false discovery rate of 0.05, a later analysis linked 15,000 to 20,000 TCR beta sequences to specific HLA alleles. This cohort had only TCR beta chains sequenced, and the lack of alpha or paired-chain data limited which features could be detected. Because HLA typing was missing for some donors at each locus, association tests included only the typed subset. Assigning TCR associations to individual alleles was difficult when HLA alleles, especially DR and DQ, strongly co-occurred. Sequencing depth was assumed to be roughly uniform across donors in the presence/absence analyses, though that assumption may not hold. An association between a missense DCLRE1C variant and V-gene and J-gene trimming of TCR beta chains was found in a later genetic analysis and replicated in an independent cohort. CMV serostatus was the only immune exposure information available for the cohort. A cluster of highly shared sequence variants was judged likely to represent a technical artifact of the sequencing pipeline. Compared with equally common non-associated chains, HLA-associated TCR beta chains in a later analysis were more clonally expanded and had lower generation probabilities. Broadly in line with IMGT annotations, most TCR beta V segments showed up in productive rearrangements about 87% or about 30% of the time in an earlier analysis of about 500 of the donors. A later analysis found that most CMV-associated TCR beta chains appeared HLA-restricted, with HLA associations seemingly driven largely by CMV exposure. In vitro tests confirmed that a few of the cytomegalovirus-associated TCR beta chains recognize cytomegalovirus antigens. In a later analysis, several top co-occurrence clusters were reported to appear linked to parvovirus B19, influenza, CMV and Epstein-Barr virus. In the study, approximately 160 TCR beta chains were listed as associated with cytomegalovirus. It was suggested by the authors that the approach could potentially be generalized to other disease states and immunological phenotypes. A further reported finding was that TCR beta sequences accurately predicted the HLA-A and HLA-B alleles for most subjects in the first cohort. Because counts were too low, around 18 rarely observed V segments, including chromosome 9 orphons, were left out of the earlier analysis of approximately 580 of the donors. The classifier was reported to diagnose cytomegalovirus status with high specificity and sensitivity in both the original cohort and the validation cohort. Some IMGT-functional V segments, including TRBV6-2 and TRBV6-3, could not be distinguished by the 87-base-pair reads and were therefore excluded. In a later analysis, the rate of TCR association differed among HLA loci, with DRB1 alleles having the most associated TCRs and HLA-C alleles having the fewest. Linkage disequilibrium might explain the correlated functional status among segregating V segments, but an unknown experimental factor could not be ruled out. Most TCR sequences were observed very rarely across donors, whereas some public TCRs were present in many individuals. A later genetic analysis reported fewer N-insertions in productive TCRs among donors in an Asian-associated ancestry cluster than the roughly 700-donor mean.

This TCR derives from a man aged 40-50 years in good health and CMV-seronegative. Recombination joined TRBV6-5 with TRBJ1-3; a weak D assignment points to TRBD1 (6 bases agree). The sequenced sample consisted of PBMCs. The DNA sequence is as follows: TGTGCCAGCAGTTACCAGGGGTACCCTGGAAACACCATATATTTT. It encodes CASSYQGYPGNTIYF.